Each of the 26 T cell receptor beta chains below was sequenced from the same sample in a study of blood T cells in healthy people across ages. PCR was performed a second time for about 7 to 11 cycles using a sample-barcoded 5' primer and a J-beta primer mix. TCRdb itself ran the 5' RACE reads through MiXCR, one entry per CDR3 protein. The sample records about 1.1 million distinct CDR3 sequences, under 40% being singletons. The source material was blood. These receptors were collected from a man between 18 and 35 years old in good health.

A few counts support this clonotype. The chain uses TRBV20-1 and TRBJ1-5; the match to TRBD1 covers 7 bases. J was trimmed by 0 bases and V by 4 bases; bases with no gene match: 6. Germline V lookup: CDR1 DFQATT, CDR2 SNEGSKA (reference sequence). There are 15 residues in the CDR3. The CDR3 protein is CSANEQGISNQPQHF. The CDR3 coding sequence is TGCAGTGCTAATGAACAGGGGATTAGCAATCAGCCCCAGCATTTT.

The gene calls are TRBV7-7 and TRBJ2-5; 7 bases line up with TRBD2. The CDR3 contains 17 residues. V lost 3 bases to trimming and J lost 5 bases; unmatched junction nucleotides: 15. The germline V gene has CDR1 SSHAT and CDR2 FNYEAQ (reference sequence). CDR3 residues: CASSFFSGANPTETQYF. The CDR3 DNA reads TGTGCCAGCAGCTTTTTCAGCGGGGCCAACCCGACGGAGACCCAGTACTTC.

This chain links TRBV5-1 with TRBJ1-5; no reliable D call. V lost 3 bases and J lost 1, with 14 bases in between. Germline V CDR1 and CDR2: SGHRS, YFSETQ. This CDR3 region has 16 residues. For the CDR3, the DNA is TGCGCCAGCAGCTGGAAGGACCGAGTGAGCAATCAGCCCCAGCATTTT. It yields the protein CASSWKDRVSNQPQHF.

The chain has TRBV20-1 and TRBJ1-1, with 11 bases identical to TRBD1. In germline, CDR1 is DFQATT, CDR2 SNEGSKA (reference sequence). The CDR3 runs to 14 residues. V shed 1 base and J 2 bases; nucleotides not matched to a gene: 0. CDR3 nucleotides: TGCAGTGCTAGAGGGACAGGGGGCAACACTGAAGCTTTCTTT. Amino acid sequence: CSARGTGGNTEAFF.

The CDR3 here is CASSQVPDGTGELFF. CDR3 coding DNA: TGCGCCAGCAGCCAAGTTCCGGATGGAACCGGGGAGCTGTTTTTT. The chain employs TRBV4-1 and TRBJ2-2; D not certain. CDR1 MGHRA and CDR2 YSYEKL come from the germline V gene. V was shortened by 1 base and J by 5 bases, with 11 bases between the two germline ends. The CDR3 length is 15 residues.

A few counts support this clonotype. The genes are TRBV7-9 and TRBJ2-5, with TRBD2 matching 9 bases. Trimming cost V 8 bases and J 11 bases; bases outside gene matches: 12. The CDR3 consists of 13 residues. From germline, CDR1 is SEHNR and CDR2 FQNEAQ (reference sequence). The CDR3 protein is CASRSGGNNEQYF. The DNA of the CDR3 is TGTGCCAGCCGCAGCGGGGGGAACAATGAGCAGTACTTC.

This clonotype came up many times. V is TRBV6-6 and J is TRBJ2-1; weak D call: TRBD2 (6 bases). The CDR3 extends over 15 amino acids. The germline V and J ends were trimmed by 2 bases and 1 base, with 9 bases remaining between them. Looked up from germline, CDR1 is MNHNY and CDR2 is SVGAGI (reference sequence). The CDR3 DNA reads as TGTGCCAGCAGTTACATGGCGGGATCCTACAATGAGCAGTTCTTC. Its translation: CASSYMAGSYNEQFF.

In this sample, this clonotype turned up a few times. This chain links TRBV20-1 with TRBJ1-5; TRBD1 agrees at 11 bases. The CDR3 spans 16 residues. Germline-derived CDR1 and CDR2 are DFQATT and SNEGSKA (reference sequence). Trimming at V came to 6 bases and at J to 1 base, leaving 8 bases not matched to a gene. The CDR3 region is CSATRTGGRSNQPQHF. The CDR3 DNA follows: TGCAGTGCGACCCGGACAGGGGGCAGGAGCAATCAGCCCCAGCATTTT.

This clonotype was seen only a few times. The chain carries TRBV20-1 and TRBJ2-1; tentatively, D is TRBD1 (6 bases). Germline values: CDR1 DFQATT, CDR2 SNEGSKA (reference sequence). The CDR3 sequence is 14 residues long. V lost 6 bases, J lost 7 bases, and 19 bases lay in between. The DNA for the CDR3 is TGCAGTGCCCTACGAAGGGGGTATGCGAATGAGCAGTTCTTC. This translates into CSALRRGYANEQFF.

There are a few counts of this clonotype. This sequence joins TRBV20-1 and TRBJ2-5; 7 positions match TRBD1. Germline trimming cut 5 bases from V and 1 base from J; bases unmatched to any gene: 4. Germline CDR1 is DFQATT and CDR2 is SNEGSKA (reference sequence). The CDR3 totals 13 residues. The CDR3 nucleotides read TGCAGTGCTTCCCGACAGGGCCAAGAGACCCAGTACTTC. Its protein product is CSASRQGQETQYF.

The chain joins TRBV11-2 to TRBJ2-3; possible D gene TRBD1, 5 bases. The germline CDR1 and CDR2 sequences are SGHAT and FQNNGV. The CDR3 contains 15 residues. With 1 base removed from V and 5 bases from J, the gap between germline ends came to 13 bases. In nucleotides, the CDR3 is TGTGCCAGCAGCTTAGGTGGCCGAAGGGGAGATACGCAGTATTTT. This translates into CASSLGGRRGDTQYF.

The chain employs TRBV20-1 and TRBJ2-1; 7 bases are shared with TRBD2. The CDR3 runs to 16 residues. V was clipped by 3 bases and J by 4 bases; unmatched bases: 12. Germline CDR1 reads DFQATT; CDR2 reads SNEGSKA (reference sequence). CDR3 DNA: TGCAGTGCTAGCGCCCCAAGGGTAGCGGGTTACAATGAGCAGTTCTTC. This translates into CSASAPRVAGYNEQFF.

V usage is TRBV6-6 and J usage is TRBJ1-4; D remains ambiguous. The CDR3 extends over 12 amino acids. The V end lost 7 bases, the J end lost 2 bases, and 5 bases lay between the germline ends. Germline CDR1 reads MNHNY; CDR2 reads SVGAGI (reference sequence). The CDR3 nucleotides are TGTGCCAGCATGGGGACTAATGAAAAACTGTTTTTT. Protein product: CASMGTNEKLFF.

The rearrangement joins TRBV4-2 to TRBJ2-1, with D tentatively TRBD1 (6 bases). Germline CDR1 is LGHNA and CDR2 is YNFKEQ. This CDR3 region has 14 residues. Trimming stripped 1 base from V and 7 bases from J, with 11 bases between. Here the CDR3 reads CASSQGGGRNEQFF. In DNA, the CDR3 is TGTGCCAGCAGCCAAGGAGGGGGTCGGAATGAGCAGTTCTTC.

V and J are TRBV6-1 and TRBJ2-3, with D maybe TRBD2 (6 bases). The CDR3 spans 16 residues. The germline V gene encodes CDR1 MNHNS and CDR2 SASEGT. Trimming shortened V by 6 bases and J by 5 bases, and 21 bases separated the two germline ends. The CDR3 is CASRREIAALQDTQYF. DNA of the CDR3: TGTGCCAGCAGGCGGGAAATAGCGGCCCTGCAAGATACGCAGTATTTT.

The chain employs TRBV5-1 and TRBJ2-2; TRBD1 matches 8 bases. J gave up 8 bases and V 5 bases, and 11 bases lay outside the gene matches. Germline V gene lookup returns CDR1 SGHRS and CDR2 YFSETQ. The CDR3 sequence is 15 residues long. The CDR3 DNA reads as TGCGCCAGCAGTTCCGGACAGGGAATATCGGGGGAGCTGTTTTTT. Translated, it gives CASSSGQGISGELFF.

This chain connects TRBV7-8 to TRBJ2-1, with 8 bases that match TRBD2. CDR3 length: 14 residues. Germline-derived CDR1 and CDR2 are SGHVS and FQNEAQ. The junction had 5 bases not matched to a gene; V was cut back by 7 bases and J by 3 bases. The CDR3 reads CASTPAGGYNEQFF. In DNA, the CDR3 is TGTGCCAGCACCCCTGCGGGGGGCTACAATGAGCAGTTCTTC.

This chain joins TRBV20-1 and TRBJ2-5, with D possibly being TRBD1 or TRBD2 (5 bases each). The CDR3 loop spans 12 amino acids. From germline, CDR1 is DFQATT and CDR2 SNEGSKA (reference sequence). The V end was cut by 8 bases, the J end by 5 bases, with 15 bases between. The CDR3 sequence: CSKLGGGETQYF. The CDR3 DNA is TGCAGTAAACTTGGGGGTGGGGAGACCCAGTACTTC.

The rearrangement uses TRBV25-1 and TRBJ1-2, with D possibly TRBD1 on 5 matching bases. CDR3 length: 15 amino acids. V was clipped by 2 bases and J by 4 bases, with 14 bases between them. Looked up from germline, CDR1 is MGHDK and CDR2 is SYGVNS. The CDR3 region is CASSEGADQPYGYTF. DNA for the CDR3: TGTGCCAGCAGTGAAGGGGCAGACCAACCCTATGGCTACACCTTC.

A few counts support this clonotype. The chain joins TRBV27 to TRBJ2-1; the D gene is possibly TRBD1 (6 bases). This CDR3 comprises 15 residues. Per germline, CDR1 MNHEY and CDR2 SMNVEV (reference sequence). V was trimmed by 3 bases and J by 4 bases, leaving 13 bases between them. The DNA of the CDR3 is TGTGCCAGCAGTTTGATCCTGGGGGCATACAATGAGCAGTTCTTC. Translation gives CASSLILGAYNEQFF.

In DNA, the CDR3 is TGCGCCAGCAGCCAAGATCTCGGGTTGAGTGGGCAGTACTTC. Amino acid sequence: CASSQDLGLSGQYF. The J gene is TRBJ2-5, the V gene TRBV4-1; D unresolved. The V end lost 0 bases, the J end lost 11 bases, and 16 bases lay between the germline ends. Germline values: CDR1 MGHRA, CDR2 YSYEKL. The CDR3 covers 14 residues.

This chain connects TRBV20-1 to TRBJ2-5; D gene uncertain. This CDR3 contains 11 residues. Germline lookup yields CDR1 DFQATT and CDR2 SNEGSKA (reference sequence). The V end was cut by 0 bases, the J end by 4 bases, with 3 bases between. CDR3 DNA sequence: TGCAGTGCTAGAGATATAGAGACCCAGTACTTC. This sequence encodes CSARDIETQYF.

This clonotype was observed a few times. The V gene is TRBV11-1, the J gene TRBJ2-5; D gene ambiguous. V was pared by 1 base and J by 9 bases, with 9 bases between. The CDR3 is 12 residues long. Looked up from germline, CDR1 is SGHAT and CDR2 is FQDESV (reference sequence). The CDR3 DNA is TGTGCCAGCAGCTTAGGCGGTCAGTCCCAGTACTTC. Its protein is CASSLGGQSQYF. Looking up the rest from reference TRBV11-1 and TRBJ2-5 gives the full variable domain: EAEVAQSPRYKITEKSQAVAFWCDPISGHATLYWYRQILGQGPELLVQFQDESVVDDSQLPKDRFSAERLKGVDSTLKIQPAELGDSAMYLCASSLGGQSQYFGPGTRLLVL.

The chain recombines TRBV27 with TRBJ2-1; D gene uncertain. Trimming removed 2 bases at V and 0 bases at J, with 14 bases between. Germline V gives CDR1 MNHEY, CDR2 SMNVEV (reference sequence). The CDR3 extends over 17 amino acids. The DNA for the CDR3 is TGTGCCAGCAGTTTAACCACTGACCCGAGCTCCTACAATGAGCAGTTCTTC. It encodes CASSLTTDPSSYNEQFF.

This clonotype was seen at least ten times. This rearrangement joins TRBV20-1 to TRBJ1-5; 7 nucleotides agree with TRBD1. Germline V gene sequence: CDR1 DFQATT, CDR2 SNEGSKA (reference sequence). CDR3 length: 12 amino acids. Trimming took 3 bases from V and 4 from J; bases not matched to a gene: 0. CDR3 DNA sequence: TGCAGTGCTAGGACAGGGAATCAGCCCCAGCATTTT. It specifies CSARTGNQPQHF.

Details on this clonotype: The germline gene is not matched at one end of the junction; a read error may be the cause. Here the CDR3 reads CASSPWTDTDTQYF. Written as DNA, the CDR3 is TGTGCTAGCAGCCCTTGGACAGACACAGATACGCAGTATTTT. The V call is TRBV7-7, the J call TRBJ2-3; D is possibly TRBD1 (6 bases). CDR3 length equals 14 residues. Germline V gene data show CDR1 as SSHAT and CDR2 as FNYEAQ (reference sequence).